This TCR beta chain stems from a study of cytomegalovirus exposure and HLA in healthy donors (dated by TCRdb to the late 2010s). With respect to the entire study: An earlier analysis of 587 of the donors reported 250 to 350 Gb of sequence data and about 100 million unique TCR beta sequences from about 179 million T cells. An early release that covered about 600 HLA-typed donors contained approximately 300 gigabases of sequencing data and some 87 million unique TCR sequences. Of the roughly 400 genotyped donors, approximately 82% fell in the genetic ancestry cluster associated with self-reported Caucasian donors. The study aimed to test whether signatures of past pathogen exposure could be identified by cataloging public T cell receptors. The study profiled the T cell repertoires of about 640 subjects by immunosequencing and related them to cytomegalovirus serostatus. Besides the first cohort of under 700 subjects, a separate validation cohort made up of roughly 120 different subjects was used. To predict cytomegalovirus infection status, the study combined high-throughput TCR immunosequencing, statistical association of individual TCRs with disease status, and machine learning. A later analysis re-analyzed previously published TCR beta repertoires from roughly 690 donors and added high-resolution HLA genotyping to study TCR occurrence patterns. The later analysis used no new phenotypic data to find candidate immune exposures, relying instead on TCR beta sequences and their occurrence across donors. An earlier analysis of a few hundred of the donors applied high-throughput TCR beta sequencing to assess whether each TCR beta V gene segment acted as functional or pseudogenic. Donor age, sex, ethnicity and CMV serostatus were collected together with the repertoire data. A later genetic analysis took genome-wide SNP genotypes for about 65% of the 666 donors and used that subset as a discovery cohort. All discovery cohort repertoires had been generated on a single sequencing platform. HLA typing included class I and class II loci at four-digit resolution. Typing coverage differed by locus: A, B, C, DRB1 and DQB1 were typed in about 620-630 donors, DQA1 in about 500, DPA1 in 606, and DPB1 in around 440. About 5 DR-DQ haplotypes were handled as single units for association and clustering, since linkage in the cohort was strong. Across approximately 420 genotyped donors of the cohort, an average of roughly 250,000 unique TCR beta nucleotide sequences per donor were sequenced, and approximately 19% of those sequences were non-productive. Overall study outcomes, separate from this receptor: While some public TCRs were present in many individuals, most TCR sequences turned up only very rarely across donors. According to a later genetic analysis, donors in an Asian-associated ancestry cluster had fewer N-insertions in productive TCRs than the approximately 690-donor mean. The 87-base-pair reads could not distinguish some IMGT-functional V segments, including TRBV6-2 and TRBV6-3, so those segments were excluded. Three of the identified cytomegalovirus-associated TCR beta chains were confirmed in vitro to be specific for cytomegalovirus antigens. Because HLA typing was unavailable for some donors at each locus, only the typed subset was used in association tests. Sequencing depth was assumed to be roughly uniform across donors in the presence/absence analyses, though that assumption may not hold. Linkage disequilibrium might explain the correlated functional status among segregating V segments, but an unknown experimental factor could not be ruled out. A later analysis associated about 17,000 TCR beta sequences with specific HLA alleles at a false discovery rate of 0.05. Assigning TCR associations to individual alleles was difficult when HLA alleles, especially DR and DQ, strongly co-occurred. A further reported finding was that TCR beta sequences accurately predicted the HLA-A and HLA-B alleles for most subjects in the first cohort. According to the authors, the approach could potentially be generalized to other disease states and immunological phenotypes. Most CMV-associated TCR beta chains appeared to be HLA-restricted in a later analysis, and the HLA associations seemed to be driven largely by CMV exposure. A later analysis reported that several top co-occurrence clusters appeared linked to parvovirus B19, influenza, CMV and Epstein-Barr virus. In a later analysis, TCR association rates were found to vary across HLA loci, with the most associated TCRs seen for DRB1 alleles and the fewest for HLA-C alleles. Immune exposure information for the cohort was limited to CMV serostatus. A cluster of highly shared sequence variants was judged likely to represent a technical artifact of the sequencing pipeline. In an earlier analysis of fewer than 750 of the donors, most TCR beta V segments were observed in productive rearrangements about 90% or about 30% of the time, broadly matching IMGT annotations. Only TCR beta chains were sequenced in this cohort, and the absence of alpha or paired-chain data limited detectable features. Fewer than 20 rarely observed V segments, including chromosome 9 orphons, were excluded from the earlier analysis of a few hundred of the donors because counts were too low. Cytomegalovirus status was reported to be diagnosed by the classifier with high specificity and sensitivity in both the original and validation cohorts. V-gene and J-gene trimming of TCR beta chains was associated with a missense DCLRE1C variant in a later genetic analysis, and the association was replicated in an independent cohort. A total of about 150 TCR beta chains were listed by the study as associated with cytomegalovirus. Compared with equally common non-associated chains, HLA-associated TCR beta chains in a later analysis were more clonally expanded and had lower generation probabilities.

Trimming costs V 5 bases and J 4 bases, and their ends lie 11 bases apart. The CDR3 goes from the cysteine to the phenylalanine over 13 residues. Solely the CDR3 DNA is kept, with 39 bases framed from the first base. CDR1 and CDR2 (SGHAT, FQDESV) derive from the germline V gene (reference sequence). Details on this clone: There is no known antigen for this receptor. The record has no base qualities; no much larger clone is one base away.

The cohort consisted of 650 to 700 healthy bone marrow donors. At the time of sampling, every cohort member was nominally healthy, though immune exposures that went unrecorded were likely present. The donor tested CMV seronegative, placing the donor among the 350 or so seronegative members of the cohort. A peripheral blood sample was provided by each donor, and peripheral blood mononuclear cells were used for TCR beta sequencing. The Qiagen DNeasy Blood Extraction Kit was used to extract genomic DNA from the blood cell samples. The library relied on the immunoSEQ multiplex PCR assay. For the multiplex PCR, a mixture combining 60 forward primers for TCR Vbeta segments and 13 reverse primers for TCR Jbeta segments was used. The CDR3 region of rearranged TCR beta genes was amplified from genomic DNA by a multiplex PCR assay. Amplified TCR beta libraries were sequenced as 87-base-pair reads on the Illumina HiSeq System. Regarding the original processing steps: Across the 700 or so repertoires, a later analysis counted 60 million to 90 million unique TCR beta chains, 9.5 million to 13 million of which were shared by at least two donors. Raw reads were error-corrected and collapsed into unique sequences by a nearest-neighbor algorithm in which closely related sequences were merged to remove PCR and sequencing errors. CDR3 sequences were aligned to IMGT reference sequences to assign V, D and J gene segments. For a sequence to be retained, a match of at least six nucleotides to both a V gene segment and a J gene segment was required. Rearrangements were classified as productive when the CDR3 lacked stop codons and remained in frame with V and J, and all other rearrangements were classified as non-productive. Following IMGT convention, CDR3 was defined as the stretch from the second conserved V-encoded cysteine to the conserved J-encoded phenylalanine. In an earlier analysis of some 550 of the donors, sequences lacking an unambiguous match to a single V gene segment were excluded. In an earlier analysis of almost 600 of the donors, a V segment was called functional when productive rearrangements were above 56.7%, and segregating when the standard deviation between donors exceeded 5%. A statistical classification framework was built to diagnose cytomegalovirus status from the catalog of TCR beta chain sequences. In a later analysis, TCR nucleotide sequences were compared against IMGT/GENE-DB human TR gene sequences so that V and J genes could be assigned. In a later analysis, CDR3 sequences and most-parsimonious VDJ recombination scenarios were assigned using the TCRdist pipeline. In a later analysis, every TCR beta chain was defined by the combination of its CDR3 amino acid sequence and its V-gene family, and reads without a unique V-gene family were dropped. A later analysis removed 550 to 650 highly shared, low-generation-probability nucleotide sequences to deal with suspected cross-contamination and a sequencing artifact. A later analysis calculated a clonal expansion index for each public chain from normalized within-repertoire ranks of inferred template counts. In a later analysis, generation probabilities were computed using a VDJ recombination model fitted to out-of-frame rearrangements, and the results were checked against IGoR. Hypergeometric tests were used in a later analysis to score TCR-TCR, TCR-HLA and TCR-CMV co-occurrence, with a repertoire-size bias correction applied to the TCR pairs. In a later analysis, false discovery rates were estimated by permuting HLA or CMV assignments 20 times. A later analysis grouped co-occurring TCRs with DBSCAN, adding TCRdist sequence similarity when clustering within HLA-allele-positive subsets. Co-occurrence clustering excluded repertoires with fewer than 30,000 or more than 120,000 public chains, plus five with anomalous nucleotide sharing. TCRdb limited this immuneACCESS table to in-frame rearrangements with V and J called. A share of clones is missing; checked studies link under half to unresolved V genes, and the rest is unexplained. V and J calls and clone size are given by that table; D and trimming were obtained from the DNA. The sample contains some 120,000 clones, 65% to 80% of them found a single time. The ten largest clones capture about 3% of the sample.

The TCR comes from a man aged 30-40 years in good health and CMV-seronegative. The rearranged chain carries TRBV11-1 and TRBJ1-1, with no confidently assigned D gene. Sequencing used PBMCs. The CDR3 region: CASSPPEITEAFF. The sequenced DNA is TGTGCCAGCAGCCCACCCGAGATCACTGAAGCTTTCTTT. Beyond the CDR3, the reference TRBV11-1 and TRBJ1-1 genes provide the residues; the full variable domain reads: EAEVAQSPRYKITEKSQAVAFWCDPISGHATLYWYRQILGQGPELLVQFQDESVVDDSQLPKDRFSAERLKGVDSTLKIQPAELGDSAMYLCASSPPEITEAFFGQGTRLTVV.